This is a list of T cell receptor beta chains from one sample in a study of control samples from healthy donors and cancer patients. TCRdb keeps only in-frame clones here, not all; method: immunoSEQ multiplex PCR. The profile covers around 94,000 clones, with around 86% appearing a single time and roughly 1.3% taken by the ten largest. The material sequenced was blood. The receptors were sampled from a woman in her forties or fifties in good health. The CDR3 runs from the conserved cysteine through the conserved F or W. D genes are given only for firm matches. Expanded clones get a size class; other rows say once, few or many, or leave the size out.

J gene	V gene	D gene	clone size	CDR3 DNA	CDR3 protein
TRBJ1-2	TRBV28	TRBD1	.	TGTGCCAGCAACAAACAGGGGGCGGTTAACTATGGCTACACCTTC	CASNKQGAVNYGYTF
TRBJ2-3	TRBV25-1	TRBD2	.	TGTGCCAGCAGACTAGCGGGAGAGGCAGATACGCAGTATTTT	CASRLAGEADTQYF
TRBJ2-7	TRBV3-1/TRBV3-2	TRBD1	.	TGTGCCAGCAGCCAAGTTGAACCGGGACAGGGAAAAAACTACGAGCAGTACTTC	CASSQVEPGQGKNYEQYF
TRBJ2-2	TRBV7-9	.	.	TGTGCCAGCAGCATCCTAGATATCGGCACCGGGGAGCTGTTTTTT	CASSILDIGTGELFF
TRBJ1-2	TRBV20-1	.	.	TGCAGTGCCGGGACCCACTATGGCTACACCTTC	CSAGTHYGYTF
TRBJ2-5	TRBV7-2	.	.	TGTGCCAGCAGCTTAGGGGGCGGTGGGGCCCAGTACTTC	CASSLGGGGAQYF
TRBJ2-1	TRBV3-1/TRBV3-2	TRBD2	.	TGTGCCAGCAGCCCGCCCGGACTAGCCGATGAGCAGTTCTTC	CASSPPGLADEQFF
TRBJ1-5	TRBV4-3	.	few	TGCGCCAGCAGCCAAGATTGGGGGGGGCGGCCCCAGCATTTT	CASSQDWGGRPQHF
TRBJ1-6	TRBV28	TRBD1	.	TGTGCCAGCAGTTCCCGGGGACAGGGGGTTAATTCACCCCTCCACTTT	CASSSRGQGVNSPLHF
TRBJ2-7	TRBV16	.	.	TGTGCCAGCAGCCGGGACGGCTCCTACGAGCAGTACTTC	CASSRDGSYEQYF
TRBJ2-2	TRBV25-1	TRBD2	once	TGTGCCAGCAGTGACCCCCGGGAGGGCCGCACCGGGGAGCTGTTTTTT	CASSDPREGRTGELFF
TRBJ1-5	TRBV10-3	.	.	TGTGCCATCAGGGGGGATGGCAATCAGCCCCAGCATTTT	CAIRGDGNQPQHF
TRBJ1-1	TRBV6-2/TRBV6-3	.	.	TGTGCCAGCAGTTACGGTGGAGGGGGTCGCACTGAAGCTTTCTTT	CASSYGGGGRTEAFF
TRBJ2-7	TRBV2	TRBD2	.	TGTGCCAGCAGTGAAATGACGCCTAGCGGGGAGCAGTACTTC	CASSEMTPSGEQYF